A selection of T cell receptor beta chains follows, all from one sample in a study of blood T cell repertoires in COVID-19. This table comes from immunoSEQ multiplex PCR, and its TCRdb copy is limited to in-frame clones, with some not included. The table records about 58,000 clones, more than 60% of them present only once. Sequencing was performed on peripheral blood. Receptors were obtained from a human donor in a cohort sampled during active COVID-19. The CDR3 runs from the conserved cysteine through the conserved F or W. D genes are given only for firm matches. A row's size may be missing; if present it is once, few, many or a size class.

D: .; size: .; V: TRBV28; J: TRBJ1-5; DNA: TGTGCCAGCAGTTTGAATCAGGCGGCGGGTTTGGAGCCCCAGCATTTT; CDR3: CASSLNQAAGLEPQHF
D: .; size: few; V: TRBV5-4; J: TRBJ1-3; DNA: TGTGCCAGCAGCCCGGGGGGAGTCGTTGGAAACACCATATATTTT; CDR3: CASSPGGVVGNTIYF
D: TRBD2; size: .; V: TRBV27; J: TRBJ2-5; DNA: TGTGCCAGCAGTTTAAGACTAGCCAGCGATCATGGGACCCAGTACTTC; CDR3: CASSLRLASDHGTQYF
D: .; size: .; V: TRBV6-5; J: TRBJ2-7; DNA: TGTGCCAGCAGTTACGACCGGGGGTTCTACGAGCAGTACTTC; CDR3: CASSYDRGFYEQYF
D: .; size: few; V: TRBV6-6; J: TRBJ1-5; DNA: TGTGCCAGCAGCCGCCAGGGTAGCAATCAGCCCCAGCATTTT; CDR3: CASSRQGSNQPQHF
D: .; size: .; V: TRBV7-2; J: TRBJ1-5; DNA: TGTGCCAGCAGCTTAGGAGATTATCAGCCCCAGCATTTT; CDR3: CASSLGDYQPQHF
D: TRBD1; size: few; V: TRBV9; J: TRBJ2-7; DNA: TGTGCCAGCAGCGAGGGGGACAGGGGAGAGTACGAGCAGTACTTC; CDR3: CASSEGDRGEYEQYF
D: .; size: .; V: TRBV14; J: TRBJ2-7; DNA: TGTGCCAGCAGCCAAAATTGGGGGCGTCGGTCTGTTAAACTCGTGGAGCAGTACTTC; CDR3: CASSQNWGRRSVKLVEQYF
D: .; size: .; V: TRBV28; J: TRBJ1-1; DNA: TGTGCCAGCAGCCCTCCTGAGGCTGAAGCTTTCTTT; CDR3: CASSPPEAEAFF
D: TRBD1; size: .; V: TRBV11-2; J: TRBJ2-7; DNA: TGTGCCAGCAGCATCGGGACAGGGGTCTACGAGCAGTACTTC; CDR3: CASSIGTGVYEQYF
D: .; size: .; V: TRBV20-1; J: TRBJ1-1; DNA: TGCAGTGCTAGCCGGGCAGGGCAAGCTTTCTTT; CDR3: CSASRAGQAFF
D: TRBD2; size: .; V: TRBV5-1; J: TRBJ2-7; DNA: TGCGCCAGCAGCTTGGCCCCCCGGGAGGGGGTCTACGAGCAGTACTTC; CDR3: CASSLAPREGVYEQYF
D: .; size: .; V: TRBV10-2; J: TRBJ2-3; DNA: TGCGCCAGCAGACCGGGATACACAGATACGCAGTATTTT; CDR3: CASRPGYTDTQYF
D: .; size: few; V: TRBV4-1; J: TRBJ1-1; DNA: TGCGCCAGCAGCCAGGGCAGGGAAGCTTTCTTT; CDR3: CASSQGREAFF
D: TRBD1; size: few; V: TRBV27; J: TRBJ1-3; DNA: TGTGCCAGCAAGCTCAGGGGGACCGGAAACACCATATATTTT; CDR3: CASKLRGTGNTIYF
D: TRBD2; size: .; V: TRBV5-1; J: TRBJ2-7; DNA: TGCGCCAGCAGCCCACTAGCGGGAGCTTCCTACGAGCAGTACTTC; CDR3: CASSPLAGASYEQYF
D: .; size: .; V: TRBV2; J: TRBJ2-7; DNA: TGTGCCAGCGGGGGGGCCCCGACAGAGACTCTTAGGGAGCAGTACTTC; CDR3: CASGGAPTETLREQYF
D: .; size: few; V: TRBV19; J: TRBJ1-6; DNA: TGTGCCAGTCAGGAACAGCCGCGCCGTAATTCACCCCTCCACTTT; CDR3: CASQEQPRRNSPLHF
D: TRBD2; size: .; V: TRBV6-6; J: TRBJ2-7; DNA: TGTGCCAGCAGTCAACGGGAGGGACTAGCGGGAGCCGGGCTCTCCTACGAGCAGTACTTC; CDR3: CASSQREGLAGAGLSYEQYF
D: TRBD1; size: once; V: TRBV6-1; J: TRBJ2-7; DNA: TGTGCCAGCAGTGAAGTAGGTGACAGGGGGGACGAGCAGTACTTC; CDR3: CASSEVGDRGDEQYF
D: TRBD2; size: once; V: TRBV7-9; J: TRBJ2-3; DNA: TGTGCCAGCAGCTTACTAGCGGGGGTTTTAGATACGCAGTATTTT; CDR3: CASSLLAGVLDTQYF
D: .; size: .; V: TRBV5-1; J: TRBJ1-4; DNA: TGCGCCAGCAGCTTGGGAAACAGAGTTTCGAATGAAAAACTGTTTTTT; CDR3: CASSLGNRVSNEKLFF
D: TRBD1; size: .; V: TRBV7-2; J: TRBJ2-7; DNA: TGTGCCAGCAGCTTAGCGGCGACAGGGGGCTACGAGCAGTACTTC; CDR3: CASSLAATGGYEQYF
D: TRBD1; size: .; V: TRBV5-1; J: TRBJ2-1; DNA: TGCGCCAGCAGCTTGGCGAGGACAGGGAATGAGCAGTTCTTC; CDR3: CASSLARTGNEQFF
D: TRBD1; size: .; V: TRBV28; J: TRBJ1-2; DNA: TGTGCCAGCAGTTCGGACAGGGAAGGGTCGCGTGGCTACACCTTC; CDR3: CASSSDREGSRGYTF
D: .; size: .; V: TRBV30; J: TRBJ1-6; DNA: TGTGCCTGGAGCTTATACGGGACAAATTTTAATTCACCCCTCCACTTT; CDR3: CAWSLYGTNFNSPLHF
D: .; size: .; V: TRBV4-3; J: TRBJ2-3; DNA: TGCGCCAGCAGCCAAGATAGAACAGGGATGGCAGATACGCAGTATTTT; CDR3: CASSQDRTGMADTQYF
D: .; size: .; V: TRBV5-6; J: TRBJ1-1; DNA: TGTGCCAGCAGCTTGCTATATTTAAGGGGCACTGAAGCTTTCTTT; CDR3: CASSLLYLRGTEAFF
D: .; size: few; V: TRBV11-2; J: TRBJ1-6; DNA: TGTGCCAGCAGCTCACAGCCGGGACATGATAATTCACCCCTCCACTTT; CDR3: CASSSQPGHDNSPLHF
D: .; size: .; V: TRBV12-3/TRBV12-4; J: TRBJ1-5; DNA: TGTGCCAGCAGTCACAGGAACCAGCCCCAGCATTTT; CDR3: CASSHRNQPQHF
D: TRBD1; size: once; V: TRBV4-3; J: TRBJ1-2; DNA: TGCGCCAGCAGCCAAGAGGAACGGACAGGTTTAGACTATGGCTACACCTTC; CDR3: CASSQEERTGLDYGYTF
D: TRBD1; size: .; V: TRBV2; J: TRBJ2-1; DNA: TGTGCCAGCAGTGAAAGAGGGACAGGAGTTGTCAACAATGAGCAGTTCTTC; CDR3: CASSERGTGVVNNEQFF
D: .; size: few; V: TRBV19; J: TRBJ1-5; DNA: TGTGCCAGTGGGGAGGCGGTGATCAATCAGCCCCAGCATTTT; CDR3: CASGEAVINQPQHF
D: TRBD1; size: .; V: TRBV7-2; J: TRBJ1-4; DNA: TGTGCCAGCAGCTCGTTTGGTGGGACAGGGAAAGAAAAACTGTTTTTT; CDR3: CASSSFGGTGKEKLFF
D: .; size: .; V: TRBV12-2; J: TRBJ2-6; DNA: TGTGCAAGTCGCCAAGGAGAGGGACAGATCTCTGGGGCCAACGTCCTGACTTTC; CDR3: CASRQGEGQISGANVLTF
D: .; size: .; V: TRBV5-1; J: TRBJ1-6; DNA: TGCGCCAGCAGCCAACGGACTGATAATTCACCCCTCCACTTT; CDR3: CASSQRTDNSPLHF
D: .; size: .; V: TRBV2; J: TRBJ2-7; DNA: TGTGCCAGCAGTGAAGTTCTGGCGGGCGGGGCCTACGAGCAGTACTTC; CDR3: CASSEVLAGGAYEQYF
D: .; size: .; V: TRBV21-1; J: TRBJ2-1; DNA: TGTGCCAGCAGCAGACCGGGACAGGCGGAGAAGCAAGAACTTTGCAATGAGCAGTTCTTC; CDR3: CASSRPGQAEKQELCNEQFF
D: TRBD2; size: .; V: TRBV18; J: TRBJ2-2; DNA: TGTGCCAGCTCACCACAAGCGGGAGGGACCGGGGAGCTGTTTTTT; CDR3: CASSPQAGGTGELFF
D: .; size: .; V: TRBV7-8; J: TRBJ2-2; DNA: TGTGCCAGCAGCTTAGATCTCAGGGCGAACACCGGGGAGCTGTTTTTT; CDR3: CASSLDLRANTGELFF
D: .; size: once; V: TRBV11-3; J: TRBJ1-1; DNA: TGTGCCAGCAGCAGGACTGCTGGCACTGAAGCTTTCTTT; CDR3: CASSRTAGTEAFF
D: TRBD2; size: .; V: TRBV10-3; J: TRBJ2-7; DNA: TGTGCCATCAGTGCCGCACTAGCGGAATCCTACGAGCAGTACTTC; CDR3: CAISAALAESYEQYF
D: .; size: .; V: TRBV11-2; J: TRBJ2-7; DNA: TGTGCCAGCAGCACAGGGACCTACGAGCAGTACTTC; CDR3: CASSTGTYEQYF
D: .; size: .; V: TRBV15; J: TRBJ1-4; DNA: TGTGCCACCAGCAGGGGGCTCCAGGGCCGTGCAACTAATGAAAAACTGTTTTTT; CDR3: CATSRGLQGRATNEKLFF
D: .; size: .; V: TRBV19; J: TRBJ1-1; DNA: TGTGCCAGTAGTATAGGTTACAGGGTGAATGAAGCTTTCTTT; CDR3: CASSIGYRVNEAFF
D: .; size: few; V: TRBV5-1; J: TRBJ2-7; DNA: TGCGCCAGCAGCTCATTCGTAGGGGCCTACGAGCAGTACTTC; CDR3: CASSSFVGAYEQYF
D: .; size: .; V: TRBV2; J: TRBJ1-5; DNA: TGTGCCAGCAGGTCACAGGGAATAGAGAATCAGCCCCAGCATTTT; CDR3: CASRSQGIENQPQHF
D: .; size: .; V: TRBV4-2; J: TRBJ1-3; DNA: TGTGCCAGCAGCCCGCAACCCCCAGGGTGGGATGGAAACACCATATATTTT; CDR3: CASSPQPPGWDGNTIYF
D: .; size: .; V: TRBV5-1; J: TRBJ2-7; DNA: TGCGCCAGCAGCCTACATCCCGGGACTCCCACCTACGAGCAGTACTTC; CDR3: CASSLHPGTPTYEQYF
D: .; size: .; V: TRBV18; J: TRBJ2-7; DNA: TGTGCCAGCTCACCCGCTCTATCGACAGGTCTAAGCTCCTACGAGCAGTACTTC; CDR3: CASSPALSTGLSSYEQYF
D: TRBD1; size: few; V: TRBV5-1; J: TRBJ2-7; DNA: TGCGCCAGCAGCTACGGACAGGGCGGCCACGAGCAGTACTTC; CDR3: CASSYGQGGHEQYF
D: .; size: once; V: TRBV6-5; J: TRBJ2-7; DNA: TGTGCCAGCAGCCCAACCCGGGGTCTCCACGAGCAGTACTTC; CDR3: CASSPTRGLHEQYF
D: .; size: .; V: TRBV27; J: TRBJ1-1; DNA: TGTGCCAGCAGTTTTACAGGGTCTTTAGCTGAAGCTTTCTTT; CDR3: CASSFTGSLAEAFF
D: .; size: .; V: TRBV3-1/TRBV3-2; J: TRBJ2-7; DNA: TGTGCCAGCAGCCAAGATGGTAGTAGCATCGACGAGCAGTACTTC; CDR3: CASSQDGSSIDEQYF
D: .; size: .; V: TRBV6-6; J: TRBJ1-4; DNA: TGTGCCAGCAGTTCCCAGAGACAGTCGTTGTTTTTT; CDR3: CASSSQRQSLFF